The clone carrying this T cell receptor (beta chain) was detected many times. The data derive from a study of CD8+CD57+ T cells in acquired aplastic anemia. On the study more broadly: Healthy CD8+ samples averaged roughly 9.9 million reads.

Germline V gene lookup returns CDR1 DFQATT and CDR2 SNEGSKA (reference sequence). Trimming cost V 3 bases and J 0 bases, with 17 bases left between them. This CDR3 is built from 16 residues. Investigators profiled TCR beta VDJ and CDR3 from genomic DNA template. TCRdb analysed the reads with MiXCR anew, one entry per CDR3 protein. The data hold more than 150,000 distinct CDR3 sequences, with about 47% observed a single time. The material sequenced was sorted CD4+, CD8+, or CD8+CD57+ T cells (not recorded which) from PBMCs. This TCR was recovered from a human donor in good health. The rearrangement joins TRBV20-1 to TRBJ1-1; D remains ambiguous. The CDR3 is CSARDATGLLNTEAFF. The CDR3 DNA reads as TGCAGTGCTAGGGATGCGACGGGTCTATTGAACACTGAAGCTTTCTTT.